This record concerns one T cell receptor (beta chain) sequence. The antigen is undetermined. The entry originates in a study of CD8 T cells in ankylosing spondylitis. The CDR3 spans 13 residues. The germline CDR1 and CDR2 sequences are SGHAT and FQDESV (reference sequence). V was trimmed by 8 bases and J by 1 base, leaving 11 bases between them. Whole-study findings and limits: A number of the motif variants had already been described in reactive arthritis synovial fluid and blood. Ankylosing spondylitis blood appeared to be characterized by a TCR beta motif of eight highly homologous variants. Matched ankylosing spondylitis synovial fluid reportedly contained a significantly enriched population of disease-linked clones.

TCRdb redid the calling of the 5' RACE reads with MiXCR, one entry per CDR3 protein. The sample lists about 540,000 distinct CDR3 sequences; roughly 12% were seen once. Source material: blood, either unsorted or a sorted T cell fraction (not recorded which). The V call is TRBV11-1, the J call TRBJ2-5; no reliable D call. The origin of this receptor is a male donor with ankylosing spondylitis. CDR3 nucleotide sequence: TGTGCCAGCGCCAGCAGGATCCAAGAGACCCAGTACTTC. Translating it yields CASASRIQETQYF.